These 27 T cell receptor beta chains came from one sample sequenced in a study of identical twins. Using its own MiXCR run on the 5' RACE reads, TCRdb lists one record per CDR3 protein. This sample has over 500,000 distinct CDR3 sequences, with 22% found just once. These same data were also listed under a study on T cells expressing NK-cell markers.

Sequencing was done on a sample of CD4+ T cells sorted from blood. The receptors derive from a woman aged 18-29 years in good health.

V and J are TRBV4-1 and TRBJ2-3; D ambiguous. Trimming took 0 bases from V and 3 from J, leaving 10 bases between them. Germline CDR1 MGHRA, CDR2 YSYEKL. CDR3 length: 15 residues. The CDR3 bases are TGCGCCAGCAGCCAAGATGAAGTGGCGACAGATACGCAGTATTTT. This sequence encodes CASSQDEVATDTQYF.

This clonotype was counted many times. The chain combines TRBV6-1 with TRBJ2-3, with a possible D match to TRBD1 (7 bases). Germline V gives CDR1 MNHNS, CDR2 SASEGT. The CDR3 is made up of 14 amino acids. The germline V and J ends were trimmed by 10 bases and 0 bases, with 14 bases remaining between them. The CDR3 spells CATKQGTSTDTQYF. CDR3 nucleotide sequence: TGTGCCACCAAACAGGGGACTAGCACAGATACGCAGTATTTT.

The chain recombines TRBV6-2 or TRBV6-3 with TRBJ2-3; TRBD2 agrees at 13 bases. CDR3 length: 15 amino acids. The V gene end was trimmed by 6 bases and the J gene end by 3 bases; junction bases not matched to a gene: 3. CDR1 and CDR2 from the germline V gene are MNHEY and SVGEGT. In DNA, the CDR3 is TGTGCCAGCAGATTGACTAGCGGGAGGACAGATACGCAGTATTTT. This encodes CASRLTSGRTDTQYF.

Notes on this clonotype: This CDR3 fails to terminate in the conserved phenylalanine or tryptophan, so it likely reflects a read error. The rearrangement joins TRBV5-4 to TRBJ2-7; 9 positions match TRBD2. The J segment lost 2 bases and the V segment lost 5 bases, leaving 2 bases of the junction unmatched. This CDR3 is 13 amino acids long. CDR1 is SGHNT, CDR2 YYREEE, per germline (reference sequence). CDR3 in DNA: TGTGCCAGCAGTGCGGGAGGGACCTACGAGCAGTACTAC. It specifies CASSAGGTYEQYY.

The J gene is TRBJ2-1, the V gene TRBV7-2, with TRBD2 matching over 7 bases. The CDR3 runs to 16 residues. The V gene's germline CDR1 is SGHTA and CDR2 FQGNSA. V was pared by 1 base and J by 8 bases, with 11 bases of the junction left unmatched. CDR3 nucleotides: TGTGCCAGCAGCTTAGGGATATCACGGGAGGCCCATGAGCAGTTCTTC. Protein product: CASSLGISREAHEQFF.

This clonotype was detected a few times. The chain links TRBV7-9 to TRBJ2-5, with a possible D match to TRBD1 (7 bases). CDR1 and CDR2 (germline): SEHNR, FQNEAQ (reference sequence). The CDR3 is made up of 15 amino acids. Trimming pared 4 bases from V and 2 bases from J, leaving 14 bases between. The CDR3 spells CASSYRTGGQETQYF. Written as DNA, the CDR3 is TGTGCCAGCAGCTACAGGACAGGAGGGCAAGAGACCCAGTACTTC.

The chain is built from TRBV11-3 and TRBJ2-1; 14 positions match TRBD2. This CDR3 is 17 amino acids long. Trimming cost V 1 base and J 4 bases; bases outside gene matches: 3. Germline assignment: CDR1 SGHNT and CDR2 YENEEA. CDR3 loop: CASSLGGLAGVYNEQFF. The DNA of the CDR3 is TGTGCCAGCAGCTTAGGGGGACTAGCGGGGGTATACAATGAGCAGTTCTTC.

Of note for this clonotype: One end of the junction does not line up with germline, which may come from a read error. This chain's CDR3 is CASSVGSLAASYYEQFF. The CDR3, as DNA: TGTGCCAGCAGCGTCGGATCCCTAGCGGCCTCCTACTATGAGCAGTTCTTC. This sequence joins TRBV9 and TRBJ2-1; TRBD2 matches at 7 bases. Germline lookup yields CDR1 SGDLS and CDR2 YYNGEE. This CDR3 is built from 17 residues. Combining the CDR3 with reference TRBV9 and TRBJ2-1 gives the whole variable domain DSGVTQTPKHLITATGQRVTLRCSPRSGDLSVYWYQQSLDQGLQFLIQYYNGEERAKGNILERFSAQQFPDLHSELNLSSLELGDSALYFCASSVGSLAASYYEQFFGPGTRLTVL.

There are a few counts of this clonotype. The CDR3: CSATPLRGGGNTQYF. As DNA, the CDR3 is TGCAGTGCTACACCTTTACGGGGGGGCGGGAATACGCAGTATTTT. J is TRBJ2-3 and V is TRBV20-1, with TRBD2 matching over 8 bases. The V gene end was trimmed by 4 bases and the J gene end by 7 bases; junction bases not matched to a gene: 13. Germline assignment: CDR1 DFQATT and CDR2 SNEGSKA (reference sequence). CDR3 length: 15 amino acids.

A few counts support this clonotype. The chain links TRBV6-2 or TRBV6-3 to TRBJ2-7; D call uncertain. Germline V lookup: CDR1 MNHEY, CDR2 SVGEGT. V was clipped by 2 bases and J by 2 bases, with 10 bases between them. The CDR3 has 14 residues. The CDR3 reads CASSYVGSPYEQYF. The CDR3 DNA reads TGTGCCAGCAGTTACGTGGGTTCTCCCTACGAGCAGTACTTC.

This clonotype has a count of ten or more. The rearrangement links TRBV5-1 to TRBJ2-1; 10 nucleotides line up with TRBD2. Trimming took 3 bases from V and 5 from J; bases not matched to a gene: 5. The CDR3 length is 15 residues. Germline V gene sequence: CDR1 SGHRS, CDR2 YFSETQ. The CDR3 here is CASSSGLARNNEQFF. The CDR3 bases are TGCGCCAGCAGCTCGGGACTAGCGAGAAACAATGAGCAGTTCTTC.

This clonotype was counted a few times. This sequence joins TRBV12-3 or TRBV12-4 and TRBJ1-3; 7 nucleotides match TRBD1. J gave up 0 bases and V 3 bases, and 8 bases lay outside the gene matches. This CDR3 has 17 amino acids. CDR3 sequence reads: CASSFWTGNSSGNTIYF. CDR3 in DNA: TGTGCCAGCAGTTTCTGGACAGGCAACAGCTCTGGAAACACCATATATTTT.

This clonotype came up a few times. The chain uses TRBV5-6 and TRBJ2-2, with D hard to call. This CDR3 spans 16 amino acids. CDR1 SGHDT and CDR2 YYEEEE come from the germline V gene. Trimming cost V 4 bases and J 0 bases, with 13 bases left between them. DNA for the CDR3: TGTGCCAGCAGCACGGACCCTTTTTCGAACACCGGGGAGCTGTTTTTT. Its translation is CASSTDPFSNTGELFF.

The rearrangement uses TRBV5-1 and TRBJ1-6; D gene ambiguous. CDR1 and CDR2 (germline): SGHRS, YFSETQ. CDR3 length: 17 residues. Trimming took off 2 bases at V and 4 bases at J, with 16 bases between the two ends. DNA of the CDR3: TGCGCCAGCAGCTTTACCAGTCAGGCGAAATATAATTCACCCCTCCACTTT. Protein sequence: CASSFTSQAKYNSPLHF.

The chain joins TRBV5-1 to TRBJ1-4, with unresolved D. The CDR3 has 14 amino acids. Germline V CDR1 and CDR2: SGHRS, YFSETQ. The germline V and J ends were trimmed by 4 bases and 8 bases, with 15 bases remaining between them. The CDR3 DNA is TGCGCCAGCAGCCCCGGGCCGAGGGAGGAAAAACTGTTTTTT. Translating it yields CASSPGPREEKLFF.

A few counts support this clonotype. This chain uses TRBV6-6 with TRBJ1-4; no clear D gene. From germline, CDR1 is MNHNY and CDR2 SVGAGI (reference sequence). The V gene lost 7 bases and the J gene lost 7 bases, with 13 bases spanning the gap. The CDR3 length is 13 residues. CDR3 DNA: TGTGCCAGCACCCTCACGAGAAGTGAAAAACTGTTTTTT. As protein: CASTLTRSEKLFF.

The chain uses TRBV5-1 and TRBJ2-5, with 8 bases identical to TRBD2. V lost 4 bases to trimming and J lost 9 bases; unmatched junction nucleotides: 11. This CDR3 is built from 14 residues. Germline V gene lookup returns CDR1 SGHRS and CDR2 YFSETQ. The CDR3 loop reads CASSSHPGRESQYF. The DNA for the CDR3 is TGCGCCAGCAGCAGTCATCCCGGGAGGGAGTCCCAGTACTTC.

The rearrangement links TRBV2 to TRBJ2-2; 7 positions agree with TRBD2. The J segment lost 7 bases and the V segment lost 4 bases, leaving 6 bases of the junction unmatched. The CDR3 totals 14 residues. Germline V gene sequence: CDR1 SNHLY, CDR2 FYNNEI. The CDR3 bases are TGTGCCAGCAGTGGAGGACGGGGGGTCGGGGAGCTGTTTTTT. Translating it yields CASSGGRGVGELFF.

This clonotype was picked up a small number of times. The V gene is TRBV12-3 or TRBV12-4, the J gene TRBJ1-2, with D tentatively TRBD1 (6 bases). The V and J ends lost 7 bases and 4 bases respectively, with 22 bases between them. The CDR3 consists of 16 residues. CDR3 DNA sequence: TGTGCCAGCACCCGAAGAGGGGGATGGCTGAGCTATGGCTACACCTTC. As protein: CASTRRGGWLSYGYTF.

V gene TRBV20-1 combines with J gene TRBJ2-1, with D perhaps matching TRBD1 or TRBD2 (6 bases each). V shed 0 bases and J shed 7 bases, with 13 bases lying between them. Looked up from germline, CDR1 is DFQATT and CDR2 is SNEGSKA (reference sequence). The CDR3 covers 14 residues. CDR3 loop: CSARDGGPRNEQFF. CDR3 in DNA: TGCAGTGCTAGAGACGGGGGCCCTAGGAATGAGCAGTTCTTC.

The rearrangement uses TRBV5-1 and TRBJ2-4, with D possibly matching TRBD1 (6 bases). The CDR3 covers 16 residues. Between the trimmed V and J ends, which lost 1 base and 2 bases, there was a span of 13 bases. Per the germline V gene, CDR1 is SGHRS and CDR2 is YFSETQ. The CDR3 loop is CASSLPTGNSKNIQYF. In nucleotides, the CDR3 is TGCGCCAGCAGCTTGCCGACAGGAAATTCCAAAAACATTCAGTACTTC.

This clonotype was seen a few times. The chain links TRBV12-3 or TRBV12-4 to TRBJ1-2, with TRBD1 as a possible D gene (6 bases). V lost 7 bases and J lost 3, with 18 bases in between. The CDR3 is 15 residues long. The CDR3 loop is CASTIGGTRHYGYTF. CDR3 nucleotides: TGTGCCAGCACCATAGGTGGGACAAGGCACTATGGCTACACCTTC.

The chain couples TRBV5-5 to TRBJ2-5; a weak D match, TRBD1 (7 bases). The CDR3 loop spans 16 amino acids. Trimming stripped 0 bases from V and 3 bases from J, with 15 bases between. Germline V gene lookup returns CDR1 SGHKS and CDR2 YYEKEE (reference sequence). The CDR3 DNA reads TGTGCCAGCAGCTTGGCCAAAGGGGGCGGGGAAGAGACCCAGTACTTC. Protein product: CASSLAKGGGEETQYF.

The chain recombines TRBV20-1 with TRBJ1-1; the D is unclear. The V and J ends lost 1 base and 5 bases respectively, with 5 bases between them. CDR3 size: 11 residues. CDR1 and CDR2 from the germline V gene are DFQATT and SNEGSKA (reference sequence). The CDR3 DNA follows: TGCAGTGCTAGAGCGACGACTGAAGCTTTCTTT. Translating gives CSARATTEAFF.

This clonotype was found a few times. The chain is built from TRBV29-1 and TRBJ2-1; D unresolved. Germline values: CDR1 SQVTM, CDR2 ANQGSEA. Between the trimmed V and J ends, which lost 6 bases and 4 bases, there was a span of 7 bases. The CDR3 length is 11 residues. The DNA of the CDR3 is TGCAGCGTCTCCCCATACAATGAGCAGTTCTTC. Translating gives CSVSPYNEQFF.

The V and J genes are TRBV10-3 and TRBJ2-3; perhaps TRBD2 as D (7 bases). From germline, CDR1 is ENHRY and CDR2 SYGVKD. The germline V and J ends were trimmed by 10 bases and 3 bases, with 17 bases remaining between them. This CDR3 comprises 14 residues. The DNA of the CDR3 is TGTGCCACTTGGCGGGGGCGGGAGACAGATACGCAGTATTTT. Translated, it gives CATWRGRETDTQYF.

This clonotype was seen once. The V call is TRBV18, the J call TRBJ1-2, with TRBD1 identical over 9 bases. V lost 2 bases and J lost 4; bases outside the gene matches: 8. Per the germline V gene, CDR1 is KGHSH and CDR2 is LQKENI. CDR3 length: 16 amino acids. CDR3 sequence reads: CASSPTPGQGSYGYTF. CDR3 DNA sequence: TGTGCCAGCTCACCAACTCCGGGACAGGGAAGCTATGGCTACACCTTC.